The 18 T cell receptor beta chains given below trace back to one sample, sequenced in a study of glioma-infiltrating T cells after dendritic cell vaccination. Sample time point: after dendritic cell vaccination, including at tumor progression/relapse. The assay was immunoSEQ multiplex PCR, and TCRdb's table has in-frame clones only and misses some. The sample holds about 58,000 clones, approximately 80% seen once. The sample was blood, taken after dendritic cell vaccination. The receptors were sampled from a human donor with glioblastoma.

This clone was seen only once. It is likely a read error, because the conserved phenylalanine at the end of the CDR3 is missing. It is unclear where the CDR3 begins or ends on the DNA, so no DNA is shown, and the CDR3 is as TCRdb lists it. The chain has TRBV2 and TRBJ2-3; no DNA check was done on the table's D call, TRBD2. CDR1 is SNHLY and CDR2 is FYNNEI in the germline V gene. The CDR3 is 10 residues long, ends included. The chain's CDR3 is CASSEALTFL.

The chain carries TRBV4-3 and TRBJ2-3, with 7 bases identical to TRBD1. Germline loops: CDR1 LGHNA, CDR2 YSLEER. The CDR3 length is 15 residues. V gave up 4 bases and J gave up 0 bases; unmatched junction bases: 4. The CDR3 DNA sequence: TGCGCCAGCAGCCGGGACAGAGTCAGCACAGATACGCAGTATTTT. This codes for CASSRDRVSTDTQYF.

CDR3 loop: CSVEETDQNTEAFF. CDR3 coding DNA: TGCAGCGTTGAAGAAACAGACCAGAACACTGAAGCTTTCTTT. This chain uses TRBV29-1 with TRBJ1-1; D uncertain. The length of the CDR3 is 14 residues. Germline CDR1 reads SQVTM; CDR2 reads ANQGSEA. The V end was cut by 0 bases, the J end by 1 base, with 9 bases between. The full variable domain, its missing parts supplied by reference TRBV29-1 and TRBJ1-1, is SAVISQKPSRDICQRGTSLTIQCQVDSQVTMMFWYRQQPGQSLTLIATANQGSEATYESGFVIDKFPISRPNLTFSTLTVSNMSPEDSSIYLCSVEETDQNTEAFFGQGTRLTVV.

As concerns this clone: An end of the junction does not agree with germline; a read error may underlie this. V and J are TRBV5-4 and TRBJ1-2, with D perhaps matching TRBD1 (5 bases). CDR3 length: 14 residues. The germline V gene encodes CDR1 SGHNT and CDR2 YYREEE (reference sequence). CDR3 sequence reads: CASSQPGDAGGYTF. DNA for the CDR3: TGCGCCAGCAGCCAGCCGGGGGACGCCGGGGGCTACACCTTC.

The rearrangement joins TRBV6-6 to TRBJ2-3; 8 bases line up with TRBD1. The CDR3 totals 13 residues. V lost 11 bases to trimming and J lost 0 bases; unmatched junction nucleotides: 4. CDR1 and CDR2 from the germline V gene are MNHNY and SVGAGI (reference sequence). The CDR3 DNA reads TGTGCCGTGAGGACAGGGAGCACAGATACGCAGTATTTT. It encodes CAVRTGSTDTQYF.

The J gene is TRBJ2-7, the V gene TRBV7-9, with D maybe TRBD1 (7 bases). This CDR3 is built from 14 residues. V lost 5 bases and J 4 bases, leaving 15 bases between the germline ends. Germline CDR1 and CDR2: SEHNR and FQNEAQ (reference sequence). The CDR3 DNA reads TGTGCCAGCAGCCCCTCGGGGGACAGATACGAGCAGTACTTC. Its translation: CASSPSGDRYEQYF.

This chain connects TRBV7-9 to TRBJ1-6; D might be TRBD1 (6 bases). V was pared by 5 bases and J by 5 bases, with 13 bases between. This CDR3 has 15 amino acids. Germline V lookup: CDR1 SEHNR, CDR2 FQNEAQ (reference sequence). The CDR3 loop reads CASSPRTADNSPLHF. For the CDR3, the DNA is TGTGCCAGCAGCCCCCGGACAGCCGATAATTCACCCCTCCACTTT.

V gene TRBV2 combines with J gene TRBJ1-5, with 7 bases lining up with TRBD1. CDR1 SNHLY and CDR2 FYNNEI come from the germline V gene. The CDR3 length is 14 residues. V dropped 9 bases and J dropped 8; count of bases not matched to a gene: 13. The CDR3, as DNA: TGTGCCAGTACGGGACAGATAAGTTCGGAGCCCCAGCATTTT. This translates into CASTGQISSEPQHF.

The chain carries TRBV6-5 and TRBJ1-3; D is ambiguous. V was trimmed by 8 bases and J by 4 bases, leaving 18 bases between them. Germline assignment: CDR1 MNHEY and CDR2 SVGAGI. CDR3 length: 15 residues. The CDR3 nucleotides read TGTGCCAGCCGACGGGTCTCAGATCCCGGAAACACCATATATTTT. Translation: CASRRVSDPGNTIYF.

CDR3 loop: CASSPDKASGGQETQYF. In nucleotides, the CDR3 is TGCGCCAGCAGCCCCGATAAGGCTAGCGGGGGGCAAGAGACCCAGTACTTC. V usage is TRBV4-1 and J usage is TRBJ2-5, with 11 nucleotides matching TRBD2. The V segment lost 4 bases and the J segment 2 bases; nucleotides outside the gene matches: 9. The CDR3 covers 17 residues. The germline V gene encodes CDR1 MGHRA and CDR2 YSYEKL.

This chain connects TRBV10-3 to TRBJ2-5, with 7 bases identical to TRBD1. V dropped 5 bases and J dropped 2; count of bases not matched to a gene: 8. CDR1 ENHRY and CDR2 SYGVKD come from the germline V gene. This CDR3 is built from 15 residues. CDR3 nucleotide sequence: TGTGCCATCAGTTCCGGGACAGCCCTGCAAGAGACCCAGTACTTC. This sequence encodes CAISSGTALQETQYF.

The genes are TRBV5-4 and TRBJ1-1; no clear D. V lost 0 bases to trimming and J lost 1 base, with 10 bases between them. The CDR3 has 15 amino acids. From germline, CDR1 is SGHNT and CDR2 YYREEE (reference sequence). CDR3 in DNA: TGTGCCAGCAGCTTGGAGTTTGGAGGGAACACTGAAGCTTTCTTT. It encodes CASSLEFGGNTEAFF. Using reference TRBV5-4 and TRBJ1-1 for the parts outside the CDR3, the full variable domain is ETGVTQSPTHLIKTRGQQVTLRCSSQSGHNTVSWYQQALGQGPQFIFQYYREEENGRGNFPPRFSGLQFPNYSSELNVNALELDDSALYLCASSLEFGGNTEAFFGQGTRLTVV.

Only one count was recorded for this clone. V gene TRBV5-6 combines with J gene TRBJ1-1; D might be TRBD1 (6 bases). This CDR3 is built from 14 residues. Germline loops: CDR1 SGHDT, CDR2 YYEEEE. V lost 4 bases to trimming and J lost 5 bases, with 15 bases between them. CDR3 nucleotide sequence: TGTGCCAGCAGCAACCCCTCAGGGGATACTGAAGCTTTCTTT. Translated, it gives CASSNPSGDTEAFF. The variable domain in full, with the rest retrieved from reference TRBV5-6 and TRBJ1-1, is DAGVTQSPTHLIKTRGQQVTLRCSPKSGHDTVSWYQQALGQGPQFIFQYYEEEERQRGNFPDRFSGHQFPNYSSELNVNALLLGDSALYLCASSNPSGDTEAFFGQGTRLTVV.

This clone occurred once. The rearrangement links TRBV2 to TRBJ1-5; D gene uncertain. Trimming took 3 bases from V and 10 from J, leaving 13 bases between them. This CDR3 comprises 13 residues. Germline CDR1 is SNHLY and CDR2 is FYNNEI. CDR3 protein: CASSEFSKQPQHF. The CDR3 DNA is TGTGCCAGCAGTGAGTTCTCCAAACAACCCCAGCATTTT.

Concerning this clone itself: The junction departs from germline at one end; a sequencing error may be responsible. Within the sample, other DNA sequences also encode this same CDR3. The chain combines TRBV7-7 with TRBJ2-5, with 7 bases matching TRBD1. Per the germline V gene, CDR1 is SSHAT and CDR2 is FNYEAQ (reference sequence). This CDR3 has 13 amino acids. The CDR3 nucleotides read TGTGCTAGCAGCTTAGACAGGGAGGAGACCCAGTACTTC. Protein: CASSLDREETQYF.

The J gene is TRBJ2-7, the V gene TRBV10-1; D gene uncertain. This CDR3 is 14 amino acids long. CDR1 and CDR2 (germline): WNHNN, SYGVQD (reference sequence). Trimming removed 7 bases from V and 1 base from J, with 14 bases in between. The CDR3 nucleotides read TGCGCCAGCATACAGCTTTCTGGATCCTACGAGCAGTACTTC. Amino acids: CASIQLSGSYEQYF.

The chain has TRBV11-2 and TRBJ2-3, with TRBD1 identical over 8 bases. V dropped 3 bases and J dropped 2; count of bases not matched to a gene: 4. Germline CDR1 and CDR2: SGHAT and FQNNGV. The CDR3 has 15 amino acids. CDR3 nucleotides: TGTGCCAGCAGCTTCTCGGGACAGGTCACAGATACGCAGTATTTT. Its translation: CASSFSGQVTDTQYF.

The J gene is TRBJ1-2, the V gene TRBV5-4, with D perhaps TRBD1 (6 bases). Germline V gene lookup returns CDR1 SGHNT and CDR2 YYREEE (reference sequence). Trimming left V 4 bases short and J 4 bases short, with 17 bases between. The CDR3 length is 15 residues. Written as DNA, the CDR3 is TGTGCCAGCAGCCAACCGGGCAGGGGTGGCTATGGCTACACCTTC. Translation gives CASSQPGRGGYGYTF.